Each of the 14 T cell receptor beta chains below was sequenced from the same sample in a study of T cell responses to AZD1222 COVID-19 vaccine. Using immunoSEQ multiplex PCR, the repertoire was profiled, and TCRdb retains in-frame clones only, with some absent. The repertoire has about 88,000 clones, around nine tenths of them found once; the top ten carry 2% to 3%. The material was peripheral blood, obtained on day 0 of AZD1222 vaccination. The receptors come from an adult in good health.

The V gene is TRBV7-6, the J gene TRBJ2-2, with D uncertain. The germline gives CDR1 SGHVS, CDR2 FNYEAQ. The V end was cut by 1 base, the J end by 0 bases, with 9 bases between. This CDR3 spans 16 amino acids. The CDR3 DNA is TGTGCCAGCAGCTTAGAACAGAATACGAACACCGGGGAGCTGTTTTTT. Translating gives CASSLEQNTNTGELFF.

The chain employs TRBV5-1 and TRBJ2-5; D is possibly TRBD1 (6 bases). V gave up 4 bases and J gave up 5 bases, with 12 bases separating them. Germline V gene lookup returns CDR1 SGHRS and CDR2 YFSETQ. The CDR3 length is 13 residues. CDR3 coding DNA: TGCGCCAGCAGCGATACAGGGATCGAGACCCAGTACTTC. This encodes CASSDTGIETQYF. The variable domain in full, completed from reference TRBV5-1 and TRBJ2-5, reads KAGVTQTPRYLIKTRGQQVTLSCSPISGHRSVSWYQQTPGQGLQFLFEYFSETQRNKGNFPGRFSGRQFSNSRSEMNVSTLELGDSALYLCASSDTGIETQYFGPGTRLLVL.

The chain recombines TRBV7-9 with TRBJ2-2; no clear D gene. The CDR3 runs to 14 residues. Per germline, CDR1 SEHNR and CDR2 FQNEAQ (reference sequence). Trimming pared 1 base from V and 7 bases from J, leaving 10 bases between. The CDR3 spells CASSLGRLRGELFF. CDR3 sequence (DNA): TGTGCCAGCAGCTTAGGGCGGCTTCGCGGGGAGCTGTTTTTT.

The chain carries TRBV7-3 and TRBJ1-1; TRBD1 matches 7 bases. This CDR3 contains 13 residues. After removal of 5 bases from V and 3 bases from J, the junction contained 3 bases not matched to a gene. CDR1 is SGHTA, CDR2 FQGTGA, per germline. The CDR3 bases are TGTGCCAGCAGCACTGACAGGGACACTGAAGCTTTCTTT. Translation: CASSTDRDTEAFF.

The V gene is TRBV5-1, the J gene TRBJ2-7, with D tentatively TRBD1 (6 bases). Germline V gene data show CDR1 as SGHRS and CDR2 as YFSETQ. The CDR3 has 14 residues. The V end was cut by 8 bases, the J end by 0 bases, with 15 bases between. This CDR3 reads CASKDSLSSYEQYF. The CDR3, as DNA: TGCGCCAGTAAGGACAGTTTGAGCTCCTACGAGCAGTACTTC.

This chain uses TRBV7-9 with TRBJ2-1; 8 bases map to TRBD2. The trim removed 2 bases at V and 8 bases at J, leaving 14 bases unmatched. Germline V gives CDR1 SEHNR, CDR2 FQNEAQ (reference sequence). CDR3 length: 17 residues. The CDR3, as DNA: TGTGCCAGCAGCTTATCGTCTAGCGGGCCCCTTTCATATGAGCAGTTCTTC. This gives the protein CASSLSSSGPLSYEQFF.

This clone has only one observation. The genes are TRBV5-1 and TRBJ1-4, with 10 bases matching TRBD1. CDR1 SGHRS and CDR2 YFSETQ come from the germline V gene. With 5 bases clipped from V and 1 base from J, the junction kept 5 bases outside the gene matches. The CDR3 spans 16 residues. In DNA form, the CDR3 reads TGCGCCAGCAGAACCGGGGACAGGGGAACTAATGAAAAACTGTTTTTT. Its translation is CASRTGDRGTNEKLFF.

This clone has a single count. This chain links TRBV14 with TRBJ2-2; D is unclear. The germline gives CDR1 SGHDN, CDR2 FVKESK. CDR3 length: 13 residues. Trimming took off 0 bases at V and 6 bases at J, with 5 bases between the two ends. CDR3 bases: TGTGCCAGCAGCCAAGATTATTCCGGGGAGCTGTTTTTT. Its protein product is CASSQDYSGELFF.

The V call is TRBV6-6, the J call TRBJ2-1; 10 bases are a match to TRBD2. The CDR3 has 15 amino acids. V shed 3 bases, J shed 5 bases, and the junction held 4 bases outside the gene matches. The germline V gene encodes CDR1 MNHNY and CDR2 SVGAGI (reference sequence). The CDR3 loop is CASSYLAGAHNEQFF. CDR3 in DNA: TGTGCCAGCAGTTATCTAGCGGGAGCCCACAATGAGCAGTTCTTC.

The genes are TRBV4-1 and TRBJ2-3; 8 nucleotides agree with TRBD2. The V and J ends lost 1 base and 3 bases, in that order; junction bases with no gene match: 3. Germline loops: CDR1 MGHRA, CDR2 YSYEKL. CDR3 length: 15 amino acids. The CDR3 coding sequence is TGCGCCAGCAGCCAAGGGGGACTAGTAACAGATACGCAGTATTTT. Translated, it gives CASSQGGLVTDTQYF.

This clone was recorded once. The chain joins TRBV4-1 to TRBJ2-1; 12 bases are a match to TRBD2. The germline gives CDR1 MGHRA, CDR2 YSYEKL. V lost 2 bases to trimming and J lost 7 bases; unmatched junction nucleotides: 6. CDR3 length: 16 residues. CDR3 DNA sequence: TGCGCCAGCAGCCAAACAGGACTAGCGGGAAAGAATGAGCAGTTCTTC. It yields the protein CASSQTGLAGKNEQFF.

The genes are TRBV30 and TRBJ2-7; D call uncertain. V lost 2 bases and J lost 11, with 19 bases in between. Germline CDR1 GTSNPN, CDR2 SVGIG (reference sequence). This CDR3 has 13 residues. Here the CDR3 DNA reads TGTGCCTGGAGTCCCCAGGAGTTCGTAGGAGAGTACTTC. This sequence encodes CAWSPQEFVGEYF.

This clone has a single count. V usage is TRBV2 and J usage is TRBJ1-1; D may be TRBD1 (5 bases). The CDR3 consists of 12 residues. V was trimmed by 4 bases and J by 10 bases, leaving 13 bases between them. The germline V gene encodes CDR1 SNHLY and CDR2 FYNNEI. CDR3 bases: TGTGCCAGCAGTGGCCCAGGGAGGGGAGCTTTCTTT. It specifies CASSGPGRGAFF.

The rearrangement links TRBV3-1 (or the pseudogene TRBV3-2) to TRBJ1-2, with 7 bases identical to TRBD1. The J segment lost 8 bases and the V segment lost 3 bases, leaving 6 bases of the junction unmatched. Germline loops: CDR1 LGHDT, CDR2 YNNKEL (reference sequence). The CDR3 sequence is 13 residues long. This CDR3 reads CASSHSQGDGYTF. The CDR3 nucleotides are TGTGCCAGCAGCCACTCCCAGGGGGACGGCTACACCTTC.